The rows below give T cell receptor beta chains drawn from one sample of a study of T cell responses to AZD1222 COVID-19 vaccine. The assay was immunoSEQ multiplex PCR, and TCRdb's table has in-frame clones only and misses some. The data show approximately 30,000 clones, with approximately 86% seen just once and about 7% held by the top ten. Sequences were derived from peripheral blood, sampled on day 0 of AZD1222 vaccination. The receptors originated from an adult in good health. The CDR3 runs from the conserved cysteine through the conserved F or W.

CDR3 | V | length | J
CASRQGIGSPLHF | TRBV27 | 13 | TRBJ1-6
CASSQLSGGQSPLHF | TRBV4-3 | 15 | TRBJ1-6
CASTNGQGNYGYTF | TRBV2 | 14 | TRBJ1-2
CASSRRQGWGAFF | TRBV5-6 | 13 | TRBJ1-1
CATSSGPDRDGRGRGYEQYF | TRBV15 | 20 | TRBJ2-7
CASSFGPREAGANVLTF | TRBV27 | 17 | TRBJ2-6
CASRGQGDYGYTF | TRBV19 | 13 | TRBJ1-2
CASSPQGMTEAFF | TRBV7-2 | 13 | TRBJ1-1
CASSLNPTGELFF | TRBV5-5 | 13 | TRBJ2-2
CASIRGLGEKLFF | TRBV12-3/TRBV12-4 | 13 | TRBJ1-4
CATSSLKQGPKQFF | TRBV15 | 14 | TRBJ2-1
CASSLDVSYGYTF | TRBV11-1 | 13 | TRBJ1-2
CASSTWTSYEQYF | TRBV28 | 13 | TRBJ2-7
CASSFTGINYGYTF | TRBV7-9 | 14 | TRBJ1-2
CAISEGQGTGELFF | TRBV10-3 | 14 | TRBJ2-2
CASSYPGLGTDTQYF | TRBV6-2/TRBV6-3 | 15 | TRBJ2-3
CASSPDRGDSPLHF | TRBV6-5 | 14 | TRBJ1-6
CASSQGRLSEKLFF | TRBV4-1 | 14 | TRBJ1-4
CASSRVRPGKNTEAFF | TRBV3-1/TRBV3-2 | 16 | TRBJ1-1
CASSRGIVGNNSPLHF | TRBV18 | 16 | TRBJ1-6
CAISERGVEAFF | TRBV10-3 | 12 | TRBJ1-1
CASSEDRDGFNQPQHF | TRBV2 | 16 | TRBJ1-5
CSVPGDSDNYGYTF | TRBV29-1 | 14 | TRBJ1-2
CASSFRGGGGPSYNEQFF | TRBV7-2 | 18 | TRBJ2-1
CASSPAIEQFF | TRBV2 | 11 | TRBJ2-1
CASGWDSYNSPLHF | TRBV7-9 | 14 | TRBJ1-6
CASSLSLATNEKLFF | TRBV27 | 15 | TRBJ1-4
CAWSVRVRETQYF | TRBV30 | 13 | TRBJ2-5
CASSRDRVGYTF | TRBV4-1 | 12 | TRBJ1-2
CASRLAGANEQFF | TRBV12-3/TRBV12-4 | 13 | TRBJ2-1
CASSLQLNTEAFF | TRBV12-3/TRBV12-4 | 13 | TRBJ1-1
CASSLGRQAGGYTF | TRBV7-2 | 14 | TRBJ1-2
CASSERVAGGGKLFF | TRBV2 | 15 | TRBJ1-4
CASSLVAGALHYEQYF | TRBV7-6 | 16 | TRBJ2-7
CASSLSHSLSSYEQYF | TRBV11-2 | 16 | TRBJ2-7
CGCRQGNQPQHF | TRBV19 | 12 | TRBJ1-5
CASSLEGSPNTGELFF | TRBV5-1 | 16 | TRBJ2-2
CASSSGLAGYNEQFF | TRBV5-4 | 15 | TRBJ2-1
CASSYETGNIQYF | TRBV27 | 13 | TRBJ2-4
CASSQDVGNTEAFF | TRBV4-1 | 14 | TRBJ1-1
CASSPYRTRNSPLHF | TRBV28 | 15 | TRBJ1-6
CASSFEAADTQYF | TRBV7-9 | 13 | TRBJ2-3
CASSPGGAAGNTIYF | TRBV5-6 | 15 | TRBJ1-3
CASSFAGTSPGELFF | TRBV7-2 | 15 | TRBJ2-2
CASSQVRGGRYTF | TRBV3-1/TRBV3-2 | 13 | TRBJ1-2